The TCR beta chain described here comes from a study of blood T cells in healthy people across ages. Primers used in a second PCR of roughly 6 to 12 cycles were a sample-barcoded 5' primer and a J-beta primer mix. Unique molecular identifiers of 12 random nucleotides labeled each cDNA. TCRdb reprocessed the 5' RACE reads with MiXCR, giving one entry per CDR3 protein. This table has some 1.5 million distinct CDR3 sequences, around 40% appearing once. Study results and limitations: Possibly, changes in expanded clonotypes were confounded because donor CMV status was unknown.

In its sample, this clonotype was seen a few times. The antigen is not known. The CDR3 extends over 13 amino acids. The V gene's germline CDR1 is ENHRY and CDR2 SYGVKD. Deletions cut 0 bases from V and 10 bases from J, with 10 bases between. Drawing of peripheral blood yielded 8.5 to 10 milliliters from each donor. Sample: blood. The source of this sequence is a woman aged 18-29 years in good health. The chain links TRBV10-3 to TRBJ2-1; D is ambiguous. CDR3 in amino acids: CAISESWELEQFF. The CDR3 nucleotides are TGTGCCATCAGTGAGTCTTGGGAATTAGAGCAGTTCTTC.